The clone carrying this T cell receptor beta chain was recorded at least ten times. Original processing methods: Sample TCR counts, which ranged from about 20,000 to 700,000, had a median of roughly 99,000. TCRdb processed the RACE reads anew with MiXCR; each CDR3 protein has one entry. TCRdb's processing, not the study's, gives the V and J calls here. The sample gives over 100,000 distinct CDR3 sequences, 9% to 9.5% of which show up once; approximately 3% is in the top ten. The CDR3 has 14 residues. J lost 2 bases, V lost 5 bases, and 6 bases had no gene match. Germline CDR1 DFQATT, CDR2 SNEGSKA (reference sequence). This sample was included in a study of human T cells and chemical hapten exposure. In the study overall: Each week of the approximately 26-week study, patients had diphenylcyclopropenone applied to the scalp.

The sample's time point: patch test 2, 6 weeks after DPC sensitization. Stated treatment: therapeutic diphenylcyclopropenone sensitization with weekly scalp DPC. Before extraction, the whole blood was not fractionated, and total RNA was taken from it. The sample was whole blood, taken in connection with sensitization to the hapten diphenylcyclopropenone (DPC). The rearrangement uses TRBV20-1 and TRBJ1-5, with 7 nucleotides matching TRBD1. The receptor comes from a woman aged 40 to 50 with alopecia areata. Some clones in this sample may be carry-over from other donors' samples. The CDR3 nucleotides read TGCAGTGCTGGGCAGGGGGATGGCAATCAGCCCCAGCATTTT. Protein sequence: CSAGQGDGNQPQHF.